The sequence of this T cell receptor beta chain was determined in a study of T cell responses to AZD1222 COVID-19 vaccine. Study background: The analysis combined second doses at about 4 or about 12 weeks.

Only in-frame clones appear in the TCRdb table, and some are missing; sequencing was by immunoSEQ multiplex PCR. The sample holds fewer than 130,000 clones; 81% are singletons and the top ten take 4.6%. The CDR3 runs 16 residues. The V gene end was trimmed by 7 bases and the J gene end by 3 bases; junction bases not matched to a gene: 13. Looked up from germline, CDR1 is SGHAT and CDR2 is FQNNGV. In this sample, this clone turned up once. The specimen was peripheral blood, collected on day 0 of AZD1222 vaccination. V and J are TRBV11-2 and TRBJ2-7; TRBD2 aligns across 9 bases. The receptor was derived from an adult in good health. The DNA for the CDR3 is TGTGCCAGCACCAAGACTAGCGGCCTGACGGGCTACGAGCAGTACTTC. Residues: CASTKTSGLTGYEQYF.